Given below is one T cell receptor beta chain in context. This record comes from a study of blood T cell repertoires in COVID-19. Study background: Whether acute or convalescent, the COVID-19 samples came from the United States, Italy and Spain. Sources were T cells, B-cell-depleted T cells, or PBMCs; the material itself was cDNA or gDNA.

In the source study's methods: Nucleated cell number was recorded as an estimate derived from reference gene primer amplification. Produced via immunoSEQ multiplex PCR; TCRdb's table is partial and in-frame only. From that table come the V and J calls and clone size; the DNA was used to work out D and trimming. The data contain 120,000 or so clones, more than 75% of them seen just once; the ten biggest clones take up 1.5%. CDR1 is SGHVS, CDR2 FQNEAQ, per germline. The CDR3 has 13 amino acids. V was cut by 3 bases and J by 5 bases, with 8 bases left in between. The chain links TRBV7-8 to TRBJ2-1, with D unclear. This clonotype originated in a human donor in a cohort sampled during active COVID-19. The sample taken for sequencing was peripheral blood. In DNA form, the CDR3 reads TGTGCCAGCAGCTTCCGTCGTGACAATGAGCAGTTCTTC. Its translation: CASSFRRDNEQFF. Full variable domain (remainder filled in from reference TRBV7-8 and TRBJ2-1): GAGVSQSPRYKVAKRGQDVALRCDPISGHVSLFWYQQALGQGPEFLTYFQNEAQLDKSGLPSDRFFAERPEGSVSTLKIQRTQQEDSAVYLCASSFRRDNEQFFGPGTRLTVL.